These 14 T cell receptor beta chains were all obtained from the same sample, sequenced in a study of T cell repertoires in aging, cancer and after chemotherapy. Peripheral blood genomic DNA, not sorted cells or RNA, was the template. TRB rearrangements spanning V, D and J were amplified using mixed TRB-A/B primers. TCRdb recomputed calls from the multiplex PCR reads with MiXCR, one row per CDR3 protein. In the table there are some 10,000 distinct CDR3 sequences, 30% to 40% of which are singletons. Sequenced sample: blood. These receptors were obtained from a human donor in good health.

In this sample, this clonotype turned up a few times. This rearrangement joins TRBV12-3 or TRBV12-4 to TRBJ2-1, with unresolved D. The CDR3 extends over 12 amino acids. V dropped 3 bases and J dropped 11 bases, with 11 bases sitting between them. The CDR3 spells CASSFISAQQFF. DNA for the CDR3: TGTGCCAGCAGTTTTATTAGTGCGCAGCAGTTCTTC.

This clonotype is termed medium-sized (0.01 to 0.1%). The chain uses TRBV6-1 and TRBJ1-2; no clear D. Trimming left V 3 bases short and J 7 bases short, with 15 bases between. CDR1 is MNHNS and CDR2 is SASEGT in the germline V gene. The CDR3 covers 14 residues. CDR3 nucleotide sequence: TGTGCCAGCAGTGATCAAGGACTGTTACGTGGCTACACCTTC. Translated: CASSDQGLLRGYTF.

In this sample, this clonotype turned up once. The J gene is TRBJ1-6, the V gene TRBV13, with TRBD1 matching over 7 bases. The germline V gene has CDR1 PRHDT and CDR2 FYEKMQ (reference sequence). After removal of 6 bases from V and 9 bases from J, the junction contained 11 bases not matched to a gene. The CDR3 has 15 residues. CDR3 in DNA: TGTGCCAGCAGTGCTACTGACAGGGAGGGTTCACCCCTCCACTTT. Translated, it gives CASSATDREGSPLHF.

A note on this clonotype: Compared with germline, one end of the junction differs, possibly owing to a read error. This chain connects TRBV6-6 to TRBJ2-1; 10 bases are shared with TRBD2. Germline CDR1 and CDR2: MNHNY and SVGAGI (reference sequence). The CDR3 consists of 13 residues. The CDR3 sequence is CTSSPGLANEQFF. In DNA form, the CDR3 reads TGTACCAGCAGTCCGGGACTAGCGAATGAGCAGTTCTTC.

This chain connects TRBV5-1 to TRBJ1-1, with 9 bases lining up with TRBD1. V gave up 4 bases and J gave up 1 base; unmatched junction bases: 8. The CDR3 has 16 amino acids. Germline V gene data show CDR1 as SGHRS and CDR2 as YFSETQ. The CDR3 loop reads CASSREQGAGNTEAFF. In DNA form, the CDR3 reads TGCGCCAGCAGCCGAGAACAGGGGGCGGGGAACACTGAAGCTTTCTTT.

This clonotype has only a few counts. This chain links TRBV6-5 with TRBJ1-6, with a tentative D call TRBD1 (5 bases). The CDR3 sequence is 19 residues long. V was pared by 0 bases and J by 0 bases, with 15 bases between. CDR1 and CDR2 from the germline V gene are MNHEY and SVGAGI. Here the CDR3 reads CASSYSPDSHNSYNSPLHF. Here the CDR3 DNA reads TGTGCCAGCAGTTACTCCCCCGACAGCCACAACTCCTATAATTCACCCCTCCACTTT.

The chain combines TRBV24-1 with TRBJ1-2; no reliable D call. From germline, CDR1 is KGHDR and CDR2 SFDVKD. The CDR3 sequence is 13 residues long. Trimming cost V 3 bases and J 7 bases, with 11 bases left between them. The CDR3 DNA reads TGTGCCACCAGTGATCCAACAAATTTTGGCTACACCTTC. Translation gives CATSDPTNFGYTF.

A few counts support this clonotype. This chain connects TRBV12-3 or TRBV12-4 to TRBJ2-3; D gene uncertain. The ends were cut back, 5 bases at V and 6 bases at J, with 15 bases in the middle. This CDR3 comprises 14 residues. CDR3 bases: TGTGCCAGCAGTAGGACCGAGATTCACGATACGCAGTATTTT. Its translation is CASSRTEIHDTQYF.

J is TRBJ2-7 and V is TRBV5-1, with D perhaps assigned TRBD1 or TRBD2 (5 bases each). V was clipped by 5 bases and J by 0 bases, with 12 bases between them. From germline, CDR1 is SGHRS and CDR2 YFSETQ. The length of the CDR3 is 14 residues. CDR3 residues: CASSTGTGSYEQYF. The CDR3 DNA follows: TGCGCCAGCAGTACCGGGACGGGCTCCTACGAGCAGTACTTC.

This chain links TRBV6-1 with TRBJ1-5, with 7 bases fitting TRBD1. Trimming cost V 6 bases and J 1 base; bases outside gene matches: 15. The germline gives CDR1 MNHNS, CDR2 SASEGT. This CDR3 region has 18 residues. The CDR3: CASSAHGLPGGSNQPQHF. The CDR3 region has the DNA TGTGCCAGCAGCGCCCACGGGCTTCCAGGGGGGAGCAATCAGCCCCAGCATTTT.

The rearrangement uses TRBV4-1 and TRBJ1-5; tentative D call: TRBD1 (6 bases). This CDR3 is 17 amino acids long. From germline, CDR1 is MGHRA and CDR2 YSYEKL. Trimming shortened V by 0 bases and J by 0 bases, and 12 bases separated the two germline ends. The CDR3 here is CASSQEGGINSNQPQHF. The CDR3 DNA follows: TGCGCCAGCAGCCAAGAAGGGGGGATTAATAGCAATCAGCCCCAGCATTTT.

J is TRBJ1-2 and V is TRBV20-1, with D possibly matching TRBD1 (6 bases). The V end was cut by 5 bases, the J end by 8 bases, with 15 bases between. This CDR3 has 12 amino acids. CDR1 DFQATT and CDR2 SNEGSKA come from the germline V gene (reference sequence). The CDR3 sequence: CSALGWTVGYTF. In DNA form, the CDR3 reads TGCAGTGCTCTGGGGTGGACAGTAGGCTACACCTTC.

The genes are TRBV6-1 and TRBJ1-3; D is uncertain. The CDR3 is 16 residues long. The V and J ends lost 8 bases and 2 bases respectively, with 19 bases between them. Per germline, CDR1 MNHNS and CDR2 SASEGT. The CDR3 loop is CASGRGRSWAGNTIYF. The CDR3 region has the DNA TGTGCCAGCGGCCGTGGAAGGTCTTGGGCTGGAAACACCATATATTTT.

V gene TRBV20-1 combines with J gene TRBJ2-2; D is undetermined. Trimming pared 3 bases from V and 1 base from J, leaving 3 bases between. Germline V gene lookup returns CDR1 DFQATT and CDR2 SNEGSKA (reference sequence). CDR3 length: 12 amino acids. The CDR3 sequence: CSARGNTGELFF. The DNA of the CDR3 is TGCAGTGCTAGGGGGAACACCGGGGAGCTGTTTTTT.